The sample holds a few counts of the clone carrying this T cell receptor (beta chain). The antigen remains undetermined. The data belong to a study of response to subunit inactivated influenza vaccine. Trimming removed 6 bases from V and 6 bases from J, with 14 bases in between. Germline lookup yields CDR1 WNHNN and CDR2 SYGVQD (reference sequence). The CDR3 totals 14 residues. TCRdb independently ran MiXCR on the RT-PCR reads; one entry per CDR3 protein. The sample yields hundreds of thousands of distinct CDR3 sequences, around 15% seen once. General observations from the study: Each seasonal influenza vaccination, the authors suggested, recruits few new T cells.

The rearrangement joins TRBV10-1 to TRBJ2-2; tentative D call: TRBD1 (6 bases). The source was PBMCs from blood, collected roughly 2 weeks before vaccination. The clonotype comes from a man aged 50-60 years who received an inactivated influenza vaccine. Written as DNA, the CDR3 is TGCGCCAGCAGACAGGGAGTAGGAGCCGGGGAGCTGTTTTTT. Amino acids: CASRQGVGAGELFF.